The clone carrying this T cell receptor (beta chain) was recorded at least ten times. Its antigen is not identified. These data are taken from a study of neurological immune-mediated disorders. Points from the study as a whole: The study found no CDR3 amino acid sequences shared by expanded clones across subjects, suggesting private repertoires in all groups. HTLV-1-associated myelopathy led in TCR clonal expansion, while multiple sclerosis ranked lowest, below healthy controls.

5'RACE with 10-nucleotide random UMIs generated the cDNA. TCRdb itself ran the 5' RACE reads through MiXCR, one entry per CDR3 protein. The sample records under 90,000 distinct CDR3 sequences, under 13% being singletons. Unmatched junction bases numbered 12, after V lost 8 bases and J lost 7 bases. Germline V CDR1 and CDR2: MDHEN, SYDVKM. The CDR3 runs 14 residues. 2 million unsorted PBMCs were stored in RNAlater at -80 °C before RNA extraction. This rearrangement joins TRBV28 to TRBJ2-5; 8 bases align to TRBD1. Specimen: PBMCs. The receptor comes from a middle-aged man in good health. CDR3 amino acids: CASGGQGARATQYF. The CDR3 DNA sequence: TGTGCCAGCGGAGGTCAGGGGGCGCGGGCGACCCAGTACTTC. The full variable domain, with the rest looked up from reference TRBV28 and TRBJ2-5, is DVKVTQSSRYLVKRTGEKVFLECVQDMDHENMFWYRQDPGLGLRLIYFSYDVKMKEKGDIPEGYSVSREKKERFSLILESASTNQTSMYLCASGGQGARATQYFGPGTRLLVL.